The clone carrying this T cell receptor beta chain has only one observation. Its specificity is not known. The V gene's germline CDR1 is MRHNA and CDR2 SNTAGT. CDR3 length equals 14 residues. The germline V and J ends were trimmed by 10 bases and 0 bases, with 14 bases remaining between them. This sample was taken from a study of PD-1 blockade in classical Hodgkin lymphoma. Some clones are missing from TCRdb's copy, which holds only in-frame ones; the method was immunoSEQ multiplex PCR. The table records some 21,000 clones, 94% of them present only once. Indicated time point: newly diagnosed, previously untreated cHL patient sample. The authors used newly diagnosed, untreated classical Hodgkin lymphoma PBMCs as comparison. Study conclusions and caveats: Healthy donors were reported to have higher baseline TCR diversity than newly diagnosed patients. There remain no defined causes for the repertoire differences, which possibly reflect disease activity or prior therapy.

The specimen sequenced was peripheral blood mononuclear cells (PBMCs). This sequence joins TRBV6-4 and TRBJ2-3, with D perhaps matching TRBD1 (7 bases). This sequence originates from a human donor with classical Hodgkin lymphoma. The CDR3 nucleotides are TGTGCCACCGGGAGAGGGGGCAGCACAGATACGCAGTATTTT. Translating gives CATGRGGSTDTQYF.